The 24 T cell receptor beta chains listed next were all sequenced from one sample in a study of blood T cell repertoires in COVID-19. Sequencing used immunoSEQ multiplex PCR; TCRdb keeps in-frame clones, though not all of them. The sample shows roughly 230,000 clones, around 84% of them seen only once. The sample consisted of PBMCs or T cells enriched from blood (not recorded which). All receptors come from a woman aged 45-65 years who had been exposed to COVID-19.

The chain uses TRBV6-5 and TRBJ1-6; 8 bases fit TRBD1. There are 14 residues in the CDR3. CDR1 is MNHEY and CDR2 is SVGAGI in the germline V gene. J gave up 7 bases and V 6 bases, and 5 bases lay outside the gene matches. The CDR3 loop is CASRSGQENSPLHF. CDR3 DNA sequence: TGTGCCAGCAGATCGGGACAGGAGAATTCACCCCTCCACTTT.

The gene calls are TRBV6-1 and TRBJ2-5; TRBD2 matches 9 bases. J was trimmed by 3 bases and V by 0 bases; bases with no gene match: 14. Germline V gives CDR1 MNHNS, CDR2 SASEGT. The CDR3 extends over 19 amino acids. As DNA, the CDR3 is TGTGCCAGCAGTGAAGCGTTAGCGGGGGAGTACCTGATCGAAGAGACCCAGTACTTC. Its translation: CASSEALAGEYLIEETQYF.

On this clone: This CDR3 is also generated by other DNA sequences in the sample. The chain recombines TRBV10-1 with TRBJ1-1, with a tentative D call TRBD1 (5 bases). Germline V gene lookup returns CDR1 WNHNN and CDR2 SYGVQD (reference sequence). The CDR3 runs 12 residues. V was pared by 2 bases and J by 4 bases, with 5 bases between. CDR3 region: CASSEGATEAFF. As DNA, the CDR3 is TGCGCCAGCAGTGAGGGGGCCACTGAAGCTTTCTTT.

This clone was recorded only once. This chain connects TRBV10-1 to TRBJ1-4; 10 bases match TRBD1. Germline-derived CDR1 and CDR2 are WNHNN and SYGVQD (reference sequence). V lost 5 bases and J lost 7; bases outside the gene matches: 4. The CDR3 has 14 residues. CDR3 protein: CASSRDRGTEKLFF. CDR3 nucleotides: TGCGCCAGCAGTCGGGACAGGGGAACTGAAAAACTGTTTTTT.

The chain employs TRBV9 and TRBJ2-7; the match to TRBD2 covers 12 bases. Per germline, CDR1 SGDLS and CDR2 YYNGEE. The CDR3 is made up of 14 amino acids. J gave up 10 bases and V 0 bases, and 5 bases lay outside the gene matches. The CDR3 nucleotides read TGTGCCAGCAGCGTAGAACTAGCGGGGGGCGGTCAGTACTTC. This encodes CASSVELAGGGQYF. The full variable domain, rest sourced from reference TRBV9 and TRBJ2-7, is DSGVTQTPKHLITATGQRVTLRCSPRSGDLSVYWYQQSLDQGLQFLIQYYNGEERAKGNILERFSAQQFPDLHSELNLSSLELGDSALYFCASSVELAGGGQYFGPGTRLTVT.

This clone was observed a few times. This CDR3 reads CASSRTGDSSYEQYF. CDR3 DNA sequence: TGTGCCAGCAGCAGAACTGGGGACAGCTCTTACGAGCAGTACTTC. The chain employs TRBV9 and TRBJ2-7; 7 nucleotides line up with TRBD1. CDR1 SGDLS and CDR2 YYNGEE come from the germline V gene. The J segment lost 4 bases and the V segment lost 4 bases, leaving 11 bases of the junction unmatched. This CDR3 contains 15 residues. The complete variable domain, with remaining parts taken from reference TRBV9 and TRBJ2-7, reads DSGVTQTPKHLITATGQRVTLRCSPRSGDLSVYWYQQSLDQGLQFLIQYYNGEERAKGNILERFSAQQFPDLHSELNLSSLELGDSALYFCASSRTGDSSYEQYFGPGTRLTVT.

The chain employs TRBV18 and TRBJ2-3; 8 bases align to TRBD2. V trimming: 0 bases; J trimming: 4 bases; junction bases outside the gene matches: 24. CDR1 is KGHSH and CDR2 is LQKENI in the germline V gene. The CDR3 spans 22 residues. CDR3 DNA sequence: TGTGCCAGCTCACCACCACGTCACGGGGCCTCACTCCACCCGGGGGGGGCAGATACGCAGTATTTT. The encoded protein is CASSPPRHGASLHPGGADTQYF.

J is TRBJ1-1 and V is TRBV7-2, with 9 bases matching TRBD1. From germline, CDR1 is SGHTA and CDR2 FQGNSA. The ends lost 6 bases at V and 5 bases at J; junction bases unmatched: 7. The CDR3 length is 14 residues. CDR3 nucleotide sequence: TGTGCCAGCAGAGCCGGACAGGGGATTACTGAAGCTTTCTTT. The encoded protein is CASRAGQGITEAFF.

The chain has TRBV27 and TRBJ1-2, with D maybe TRBD1 (5 bases). Per the germline V gene, CDR1 is MNHEY and CDR2 is SMNVEV (reference sequence). The CDR3 consists of 11 residues. With 8 bases removed from V and 6 bases from J, the gap between germline ends came to 10 bases. In nucleotides, the CDR3 is TGTGCCAGCGGACCCAGGGATGGCTACACCTTC. It encodes CASGPRDGYTF.

J is TRBJ1-2 and V is TRBV7-8, with D possibly matching TRBD1 (5 bases). The CDR3 sequence is 13 residues long. The germline gives CDR1 SGHVS, CDR2 FQNEAQ. V lost 5 bases to trimming and J lost 3 bases, with 10 bases between them. Written as DNA, the CDR3 is TGTGCCAGCAGCCCAGAAGGGGACTATGGCTACACCTTC. As protein: CASSPEGDYGYTF. Drawing the rest from reference TRBV7-8 and TRBJ1-2, the complete variable domain is GAGVSQSPRYKVAKRGQDVALRCDPISGHVSLFWYQQALGQGPEFLTYFQNEAQLDKSGLPSDRFFAERPEGSVSTLKIQRTQQEDSAVYLCASSPEGDYGYTFGSGTRLTVV.

The chain carries TRBV5-1 and TRBJ2-7, with D tentatively TRBD1 (6 bases). With 0 bases removed from V and 3 bases from J, the gap between germline ends came to 10 bases. CDR3 length equals 14 residues. CDR1 SGHRS and CDR2 YFSETQ come from the germline V gene. CDR3 DNA sequence: TGCGCCAGCAGCTTGGGCAGGGGTAGCTACGAGCAGTACTTC. Its translation: CASSLGRGSYEQYF.

The chain has TRBV6-5 and TRBJ2-7; a possible D gene is TRBD1 (7 bases). CDR3 length: 15 amino acids. V was clipped by 0 bases and J by 4 bases, with 13 bases between them. Germline V gives CDR1 MNHEY, CDR2 SVGAGI. The CDR3 DNA reads as TGTGCCAGCAGTTACTCCCCCAGGGGGGATTACGAGCAGTACTTC. Its protein is CASSYSPRGDYEQYF.

This sequence joins TRBV7-2 and TRBJ1-2, with D tentatively TRBD1 (5 bases). Trimming stripped 10 bases from V and 3 bases from J, with 18 bases between. The CDR3 consists of 14 residues. Germline assignment: CDR1 SGHTA and CDR2 FQGNSA. The CDR3 DNA follows: TGTGCCAACTCCCCGGGGGGACTAGACTATGGCTACACCTTC. This codes for CANSPGGLDYGYTF. Based on the CDR3 plus reference TRBV7-2 and TRBJ1-2, the full variable domain is GAGVSQSPSNKVTEKGKDVELRCDPISGHTALYWYRQSLGQGLEFLIYFQGNSAPDKSGLPSDRFSAERTGGSVSTLTIQRTQQEDSAVYLCANSPGGLDYGYTFGSGTRLTVV.

In its sample, this clone was seen a few times. The rearrangement joins TRBV30 to TRBJ1-1, with 9 bases lining up with TRBD1. The J segment lost 9 bases and the V segment lost 1 base, leaving 6 bases of the junction unmatched. Germline values: CDR1 GTSNPN, CDR2 SVGIG (reference sequence). This CDR3 has 13 residues. Written as DNA, the CDR3 is TGTGCCTGGAGTGCCGGGACAGGGTCGAAAGCTTTCTTT. Translating gives CAWSAGTGSKAFF.

The chain joins TRBV27 to TRBJ1-2, with 7 bases that match TRBD1. V was pared by 5 bases and J by 4 bases, with 4 bases of the junction left unmatched. Germline lookup yields CDR1 MNHEY and CDR2 SMNVEV (reference sequence). This CDR3 is built from 13 residues. CDR3 residues: CASSPTGLYGYTF. CDR3 DNA sequence: TGTGCCAGCAGTCCGACAGGGCTCTATGGCTACACCTTC.

The V gene is TRBV15, the J gene TRBJ1-6; 7 bases map to TRBD1. With V trimmed by 3 bases and J by 7 bases, 6 bases remained unmatched. CDR3 size: 15 residues. Germline V gene sequence: CDR1 LNHNV, CDR2 YYDKDF (reference sequence). CDR3 residues: CATSRLGRGNSPLHF. The CDR3, as DNA: TGTGCCACCAGCAGGTTGGGCAGGGGGAATTCACCCCTCCACTTT.

The chain links TRBV11-2 to TRBJ1-6, with D tentatively TRBD1 (5 bases). CDR3 length equals 16 residues. CDR1 is SGHAT and CDR2 is FQNNGV in the germline V gene. Between the trimmed V and J ends, which lost 3 bases and 8 bases, there was a span of 17 bases. The chain's CDR3 is CASSFSGPKMDSPLHF. CDR3 nucleotide sequence: TGTGCCAGCAGCTTTTCAGGGCCAAAAATGGATTCACCCCTCCACTTT.

The chain couples TRBV5-1 to TRBJ2-1, with 12 bases fitting TRBD1. Germline assignment: CDR1 SGHRS and CDR2 YFSETQ. The length of the CDR3 is 14 residues. With 4 bases clipped from V and 9 bases from J, the junction kept 5 bases outside the gene matches. CDR3 in DNA: TGCGCCAGCAGCGAGGGACAGGGGGCTGGTGAGCAGTTCTTC. Translation gives CASSEGQGAGEQFF.

The chain recombines TRBV30 with TRBJ2-1, with D maybe TRBD2 (7 bases). CDR1 is GTSNPN and CDR2 is SVGIG in the germline V gene (reference sequence). The CDR3 covers 15 residues. V was shortened by 1 base and J by 9 bases, with 19 bases between the two germline ends. DNA of the CDR3: TGTGCCTGGAGTGAGGGGGGGGCGCGCAGAGGTGAGCAGTTCTTC. It translates to CAWSEGGARRGEQFF.

The chain has TRBV7-2 and TRBJ1-2; 7 nucleotides align to TRBD1. Germline V lookup: CDR1 SGHTA, CDR2 FQGNSA. The CDR3 sequence is 18 residues long. Trimming at V came to 4 bases and at J to 0 bases, leaving 14 bases not matched to a gene. The CDR3 reads CASSSQPGTDGTNYGYTF. CDR3 bases: TGTGCCAGCAGCTCCCAGCCCGGGACAGACGGAACTAACTATGGCTACACCTTC.

This clone turned up a few times. V is TRBV7-9 and J is TRBJ1-2; unclear D gene. The V gene's germline CDR1 is SEHNR and CDR2 FQNEAQ (reference sequence). The CDR3 length is 12 residues. Trimming stripped 5 bases from V and 4 bases from J, with 8 bases between. CDR3 protein: CASSEGGYGYTF. CDR3 bases: TGTGCCAGCAGCGAGGGTGGCTATGGCTACACCTTC.

The chain has TRBV28 and TRBJ1-2; D remains ambiguous. CDR1 and CDR2 (germline): MDHEN, SYDVKM. CDR3 size: 12 residues. Trimming left V 3 bases short and J 3 bases short, with 5 bases between. The CDR3 is CASSLGDYGYTF. The DNA for the CDR3 is TGTGCCAGCAGTTTGGGAGACTATGGCTACACCTTC.

The chain carries TRBV7-8 and TRBJ2-5, with 8 bases aligning to TRBD1. This CDR3 region has 15 residues. Germline-derived CDR1 and CDR2 are SGHVS and FQNEAQ. The V segment lost 7 bases and the J segment 5 bases; nucleotides outside the gene matches: 12. CDR3 DNA: TGTGCCAGCACCCCTGGGACAGGAATGGTGGAGACCCAGTACTTC. Translated, it gives CASTPGTGMVETQYF.

The chain couples TRBV3-1 (or the pseudogene TRBV3-2) to TRBJ1-1, with D possibly matching TRBD1 (6 bases). V was trimmed by 5 bases and J by 11 bases, leaving 21 bases between them. This CDR3 region has 14 residues. Germline CDR1 LGHDT, CDR2 YNNKEL (reference sequence). The CDR3 protein is CASSSLNRAYHAFF. Here the CDR3 DNA reads TGTGCCAGCAGCTCACTAAACAGGGCCTATCACGCTTTCTTT.